Below, 29 T cell receptor beta chains from the same sample are listed, as sequenced in a study of PD-L1 blockade in urothelial cancer. Sequencing was performed with immunoSEQ multiplex PCR; in TCRdb, only in-frame clones are kept and a portion is missing. This table holds some 53,000 clones, roughly 80% found once. The sequences come from PBMCs, collected around atezolizumab (anti-PD-L1) treatment. These receptors were collected from a man between 65 and 80 years old with urothelial cancer.

The V call is TRBV29-1, the J call TRBJ2-4, with 9 bases identical to TRBD1. The CDR3 totals 15 residues. Losses at the gene ends were 6 bases for V and 4 bases for J; bases not matched to a gene: 10. Germline lookup yields CDR1 SQVTM and CDR2 ANQGSEA. The CDR3 DNA reads as TGCAGCGTCGATACCCTGGACAGGGGTAAAAACATTCAGTACTTC. Encoded protein: CSVDTLDRGKNIQYF.

This clone was found a few times. This chain uses TRBV6-1 with TRBJ1-1; D uncertain. The CDR3 has 12 residues. Trimming pared 5 bases from V and 11 bases from J, leaving 15 bases between. Germline V lookup: CDR1 MNHNS, CDR2 SASEGT. The CDR3 region is CASSTWTNWAFF. CDR3 DNA sequence: TGTGCCAGCAGTACATGGACTAACTGGGCTTTCTTT.

This clone was counted a few times. The chain carries TRBV25-1 and TRBJ2-3; 11 bases align to TRBD2. V dropped 4 bases and J dropped 3; count of bases not matched to a gene: 3. Germline loops: CDR1 MGHDK, CDR2 SYGVNS. The CDR3 is 15 amino acids. The CDR3 spells CASSATSGKTDTQYF. The CDR3 nucleotides read TGTGCCAGCAGTGCGACTAGCGGGAAGACAGATACGCAGTATTTT.

The chain links TRBV7-2 to TRBJ2-3; 8 bases fit TRBD1. There are 14 residues in the CDR3. V trimming: 5 bases; J trimming: 4 bases; junction bases outside the gene matches: 5. Germline V gene lookup returns CDR1 SGHTA and CDR2 FQGNSA. The CDR3 sequence is CASSIDRGADTQYF. CDR3 nucleotides: TGTGCCAGCAGCATCGACAGGGGCGCAGATACGCAGTATTTT.

This chain connects TRBV7-2 to TRBJ1-5; D perhaps matches TRBD1 (5 bases). The CDR3 is 16 amino acids. Trimming left V 1 base short and J 11 bases short, with 21 bases between. Germline V gene sequence: CDR1 SGHTA, CDR2 FQGNSA. This CDR3 reads CASSLGQGGIGIAQHF. For the CDR3, the DNA is TGTGCCAGCAGCTTAGGTCAGGGAGGGATTGGCATAGCCCAGCATTTT. The whole variable domain, filled in from reference TRBV7-2 and TRBJ1-5, reads GAGVSQSPSNKVTEKGKDVELRCDPISGHTALYWYRQSLGQGLEFLIYFQGNSAPDKSGLPSDRFSAERTGGSVSTLTIQRTQQEDSAVYLCASSLGQGGIGIAQHFGDGTRLSIL.

This CDR3 reads CASSPQSGTVTGELFF. Written as DNA, the CDR3 is TGTGCCAGCAGCCCCCAAAGCGGGACTGTCACCGGGGAGCTGTTTTTT. The V call is TRBV7-8, the J call TRBJ2-2, with TRBD2 matching 7 bases. The CDR3 consists of 16 residues. The germline V gene encodes CDR1 SGHVS and CDR2 FQNEAQ. With V trimmed by 5 bases and J by 4 bases, 10 bases remained unmatched.

The genes are TRBV18 and TRBJ1-2; 7 nucleotides agree with TRBD1. After removal of 3 bases from V and 3 bases from J, the junction contained 7 bases not matched to a gene. Germline loops: CDR1 KGHSH, CDR2 LQKENI. This CDR3 comprises 15 residues. CDR3 coding DNA: TGTGCCAGCTCACCCCGACAGGGCTACGACTATGGCTACACCTTC. Translation gives CASSPRQGYDYGYTF.

The chain carries TRBV29-1 and TRBJ2-3; the match to TRBD2 covers 8 bases. CDR1 is SQVTM and CDR2 is ANQGSEA in the germline V gene. The CDR3 is 15 residues long. Germline trimming cut 7 bases from V and 2 bases from J; bases unmatched to any gene: 11. The CDR3 loop is CSARGGTSLTDTQYF. The DNA of the CDR3 is TGCAGCGCCAGAGGCGGGACTAGTCTCACAGATACGCAGTATTTT.

This clone was seen a few times. This sequence joins TRBV19 and TRBJ1-1; no reliable D call. V was trimmed by 3 bases and J by 1 base, leaving 6 bases between them. CDR1 is LNHDA, CDR2 SQIVND, per germline (reference sequence). This CDR3 has 13 amino acids. The CDR3 is CASSIRENTEAFF. CDR3 nucleotides: TGTGCCAGTAGTATCCGGGAGAACACTGAAGCTTTCTTT.

This clone was detected a few times. This chain joins TRBV6-1 and TRBJ2-1, with D tentatively TRBD2 (7 bases). The CDR3 spans 16 residues. Germline V gene sequence: CDR1 MNHNS, CDR2 SASEGT. Trimming stripped 1 base from V and 3 bases from J, with 13 bases between. The CDR3 DNA sequence: TGTGCCAGCAGTGAAGTTGGGAGGGGGGGCTACAATGAGCAGTTCTTC. Encoded protein: CASSEVGRGGYNEQFF.

This chain connects TRBV5-1 to TRBJ1-1; the D gene is possibly TRBD1 (6 bases). Germline assignment: CDR1 SGHRS and CDR2 YFSETQ. The CDR3 spans 13 residues. Deletions cut 3 bases from V and 7 bases from J, with 13 bases between. In nucleotides, the CDR3 is TGCGCCAGCAGCTCAGGGGAGAGAGGTGAAGCTTTCTTT. It codes for CASSSGERGEAFF. Combining the CDR3 with reference TRBV5-1 and TRBJ1-1 gives the whole variable domain KAGVTQTPRYLIKTRGQQVTLSCSPISGHRSVSWYQQTPGQGLQFLFEYFSETQRNKGNFPGRFSGRQFSNSRSEMNVSTLELGDSALYLCASSSGERGEAFFGQGTRLTVV.

Only one count was recorded for this clone. CDR3 in DNA: TGTGCCTGGAGTGCAGATTATGGGGGGGGGAATGAAAAACTGTTTTTT. Translating gives CAWSADYGGGNEKLFF. This chain connects TRBV30 to TRBJ1-4, with a possible D match to TRBD1 (5 bases). Deletions cut 1 base from V and 5 bases from J, with 17 bases between. The germline gives CDR1 GTSNPN, CDR2 SVGIG (reference sequence). The CDR3 sequence is 16 residues long.

This chain links TRBV19 with TRBJ2-7, with 14 positions matching TRBD2. The V gene end was trimmed by 1 base and the J gene end by 3 bases; junction bases not matched to a gene: 2. The CDR3 runs to 16 residues. CDR1 and CDR2 from the germline V gene are LNHDA and SQIVND (reference sequence). The CDR3 protein is CASSIGGLAGVYEQYF. The CDR3, as DNA: TGTGCCAGTAGTATAGGGGGACTAGCGGGGGTCTACGAGCAGTACTTC.

CDR3 DNA sequence: TGTGCCAGCAGCTCACCGGGACAGCAATATGGCTACACCTTC. It codes for CASSSPGQQYGYTF. The rearrangement links TRBV7-9 to TRBJ1-2, with 7 positions matching TRBD1. The CDR3 has 14 amino acids. Germline V lookup: CDR1 SEHNR, CDR2 FQNEAQ (reference sequence). V lost 4 bases, J lost 5 bases, and 7 bases stayed unmatched.

The V and J genes are TRBV7-3 and TRBJ2-3; weak D call: TRBD2 (6 bases). Deletions cut 5 bases from V and 5 bases from J, with 20 bases between. Germline values: CDR1 SGHTA, CDR2 FQGTGA. This CDR3 has 16 amino acids. The CDR3 bases are TGTGCCAGCAGCCCCCAACCGGGGGTTTTGGTAGATACGCAGTATTTT. The encoded protein is CASSPQPGVLVDTQYF.

The chain combines TRBV7-2 with TRBJ2-7; TRBD2 is a possible D gene (5 bases). V was clipped by 5 bases and J by 3 bases, with 17 bases between them. The germline gives CDR1 SGHTA, CDR2 FQGNSA. The CDR3 length is 15 residues. The CDR3 bases are TGTGCCAGCAGCCCCCGCCCGCGGGCACTCTACGAGCAGTACTTC. Its protein is CASSPRPRALYEQYF.

This clone was seen more than once but under ten times. The J gene is TRBJ2-7, the V gene TRBV29-1; possible D gene TRBD2, 5 bases. CDR1 is SQVTM and CDR2 is ANQGSEA in the germline V gene. Trimming pared 8 bases from V and 4 bases from J, leaving 15 bases between. This CDR3 has 12 amino acids. The CDR3 here is CSYTGSRYEQYF. CDR3 bases: TGCAGCTACACGGGATCCCGTTACGAGCAGTACTTC.

CDR3 nucleotides: TGCGCCAGCAAGCGGATAGCGAACACTGAAGCTTTCTTT. This encodes CASKRIANTEAFF. The chain has TRBV4-1 and TRBJ1-1, with no clear D. Germline lookup yields CDR1 MGHRA and CDR2 YSYEKL. V was trimmed by 7 bases and J by 1 base, leaving 10 bases between them. The CDR3 loop spans 13 amino acids.

The J gene is TRBJ1-1, the V gene TRBV5-5, with TRBD1 matching 10 bases. Germline loops: CDR1 SGHKS, CDR2 YYEKEE (reference sequence). The CDR3 spans 15 residues. With V trimmed by 5 bases and J by 4 bases, 8 bases remained unmatched. CDR3 protein: CASRKTGGSVTEAFF. The DNA for the CDR3 is TGTGCCAGCAGAAAGACAGGGGGCTCTGTCACTGAAGCTTTCTTT.

The J gene is TRBJ2-7, the V gene TRBV5-1; 10 bases map to TRBD2. This CDR3 comprises 15 residues. Per germline, CDR1 SGHRS and CDR2 YFSETQ. The V gene end was trimmed by 0 bases and the J gene end by 9 bases; junction bases not matched to a gene: 9. CDR3 sequence (DNA): TGCGCCAGCAGCTTGGATCCGGGACTAGCGCATGGGCAGTACTTC. It specifies CASSLDPGLAHGQYF.

The chain couples TRBV29-1 to TRBJ1-1; no reliable D call. Germline V gene lookup returns CDR1 SQVTM and CDR2 ANQGSEA. The germline V and J ends were trimmed by 7 bases and 7 bases, with 16 bases remaining between them. This CDR3 is 12 amino acids long. This CDR3 reads CSAASGRSEAFF. In DNA, the CDR3 is TGCAGCGCCGCCTCGGGTCGGAGTGAAGCTTTCTTT.

The V call is TRBV30, the J call TRBJ2-5; 7 nucleotides agree with TRBD2. The CDR3 has 15 amino acids. In germline, CDR1 is GTSNPN, CDR2 SVGIG (reference sequence). V shed 0 bases, J shed 2 bases, and the junction held 6 bases outside the gene matches. CDR3: CAWSVRWGGQETQYF. As DNA, the CDR3 is TGTGCCTGGAGTGTAAGGTGGGGGGGGCAAGAGACCCAGTACTTC.

This clone was counted only a few times. This chain joins TRBV7-6 and TRBJ1-2; a weak D match, TRBD1 (6 bases). There are 13 residues in the CDR3. Germline lookup yields CDR1 SGHVS and CDR2 FNYEAQ. Trimming removed 3 bases at V and 7 bases at J, with 12 bases between. CDR3 nucleotide sequence: TGTGCCAGCAGCTTCCAACAGGGTGGTGGCTACACCTTC. Amino acid sequence: CASSFQQGGGYTF.

In its sample, this clone was seen a few times. The chain recombines TRBV28 with TRBJ2-5; possibly TRBD1 for D (5 bases). Trimming removed 2 bases at V and 1 base at J, with 5 bases between. Germline-derived CDR1 and CDR2 are MDHEN and SYDVKM. There are 13 residues in the CDR3. The CDR3: CASSLDSQETQYF. DNA of the CDR3: TGTGCCAGCAGTTTAGACAGCCAAGAGACCCAGTACTTC.

The chain links TRBV27 to TRBJ2-2; 9 bases match TRBD1. CDR1 and CDR2 (germline): MNHEY, SMNVEV (reference sequence). CDR3 length: 14 residues. The trim removed 6 bases at V and 7 bases at J, leaving 6 bases unmatched. This CDR3 reads CASRDRGTNGELFF. The CDR3 nucleotides are TGTGCCAGCAGGGACAGGGGAACTAACGGGGAGCTGTTTTTT.

The chain recombines TRBV19 with TRBJ1-1; no clear D. The germline V and J ends were trimmed by 4 bases and 0 bases, with 6 bases remaining between them. In germline, CDR1 is LNHDA, CDR2 SQIVND (reference sequence). This CDR3 spans 13 amino acids. Here the CDR3 reads CASSNRLNTEAFF. The CDR3, as DNA: TGTGCCAGTAGTAATCGGTTGAACACTGAAGCTTTCTTT.

This rearrangement joins TRBV9 to TRBJ2-3; TRBD1 aligns across 10 bases. The CDR3 runs to 14 residues. V dropped 3 bases and J dropped 4; count of bases not matched to a gene: 2. From germline, CDR1 is SGDLS and CDR2 YYNGEE. The CDR3 is CASSGTGGADTQYF. CDR3 bases: TGTGCCAGCAGCGGGACAGGGGGAGCAGATACGCAGTATTTT.

This clone has a single count. The V gene is TRBV6-5, the J gene TRBJ2-7; the D gene is possibly TRBD1 (6 bases). The germline V gene has CDR1 MNHEY and CDR2 SVGAGI. Deletions cut 6 bases from V and 1 base from J, with 10 bases between. The CDR3 is 13 residues long. The CDR3 nucleotides are TGTGCCAGCAGCGACAGGTTTTCCTACGAGCAGTACTTC. This codes for CASSDRFSYEQYF.

In its sample, this clone was seen once. The genes are TRBV12-5 and TRBJ1-2; the D is unclear. V gave up 3 bases and J gave up 1 base, with 3 bases separating them. The CDR3 length is 12 residues. Germline V CDR1 and CDR2: LGHNT, FRNRAP. The CDR3 protein is CASGFSNYGYTF. In DNA form, the CDR3 reads TGTGCTAGTGGTTTCAGTAACTATGGCTACACCTTC.